This TCR beta chain was profiled in a study of cytomegalovirus exposure and HLA in healthy donors. Germline values: CDR1 MGHRA, CDR2 YSYEKL. CDR3 length: 22 amino acids. J was trimmed by 0 bases and V by 4 bases; bases with no gene match: 19. This PCR relied on a set of 60 Vbeta primers and 13 Jbeta primers. Measured with immunoSEQ multiplex PCR; TCRdb has only the in-frame clones, and not every one. The data contain about 160,000 clones, 82% of them singletons. The chain carries TRBV4-1 and TRBJ2-5; TRBD2 agrees at 14 bases. The sequence was obtained from a girl under 18 in good health and CMV-seropositive. The sequenced material came from PBMCs. This chain's CDR3 is CASSRRGYRGTSGSEDQETQYF. In DNA, the CDR3 is TGCGCCAGCAGCCGAAGAGGGTACCGGGGGACTAGCGGGAGTGAGGACCAAGAGACCCAGTACTTC.